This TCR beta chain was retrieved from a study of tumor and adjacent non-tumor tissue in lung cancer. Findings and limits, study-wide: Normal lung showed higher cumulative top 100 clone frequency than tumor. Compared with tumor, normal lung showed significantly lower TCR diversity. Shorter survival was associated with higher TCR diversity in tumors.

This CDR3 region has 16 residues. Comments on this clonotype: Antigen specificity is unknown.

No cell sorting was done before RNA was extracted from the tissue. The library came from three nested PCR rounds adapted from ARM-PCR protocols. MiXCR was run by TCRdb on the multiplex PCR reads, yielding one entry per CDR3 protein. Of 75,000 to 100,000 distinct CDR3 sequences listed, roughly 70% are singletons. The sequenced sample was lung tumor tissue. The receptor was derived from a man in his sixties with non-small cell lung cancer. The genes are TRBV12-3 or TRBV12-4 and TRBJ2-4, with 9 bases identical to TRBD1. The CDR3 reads CVNSSGQGSQGDIQYF. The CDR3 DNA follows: TGTGTCAACAGCTCCGGACAGGGGTCGCAAGGGGACATTCAGTACTTC.